What follows are 24 T cell receptor beta chains derived from one specimen sequenced in a study of blood T cell repertoires in COVID-19. The repertoire was sequenced with immunoSEQ multiplex PCR; TCRdb's copy has only in-frame clones and lacks some. The sample shows approximately 88,000 clones, around 81% of them seen only once. The specimen sequenced was peripheral blood. The receptors stem from a man aged 50-59 years who had recovered from COVID-19.

The rearrangement links TRBV2 to TRBJ2-7, with D unresolved. The CDR3 loop spans 13 amino acids. Trimming shortened V by 3 bases and J by 2 bases, and 8 bases separated the two germline ends. The germline gives CDR1 SNHLY, CDR2 FYNNEI. The CDR3 nucleotides read TGTGCCAGCAGTGATGACTCGACCTACGAGCAGTACTTC. Translated, it gives CASSDDSTYEQYF.

J is TRBJ1-6 and V is TRBV9, with D maybe TRBD1 (6 bases). V shed 0 bases and J shed 8 bases, with 12 bases lying between them. The CDR3 has 15 amino acids. Germline CDR1 and CDR2: SGDLS and YYNGEE. CDR3 coding DNA: TGTGCCAGCAGCGTAGGTGTCAGGGGCCATTCACCCCTCCACTTT. The encoded protein is CASSVGVRGHSPLHF.

Within the sample, this clone is medium-sized. The chain recombines TRBV12-3 or TRBV12-4 with TRBJ2-3; the D gene is possibly TRBD2 (5 bases). The CDR3 is 13 residues long. Trimming took 7 bases from V and 4 from J, leaving 12 bases between them. The DNA for the CDR3 is TGTGCCAGCAACCGGGATTTTGCAGATACGCAGTATTTT. Translated, it gives CASNRDFADTQYF.

The chain couples TRBV29-1 to TRBJ2-5; perhaps TRBD2 as D (6 bases). Trimming shortened V by 4 bases and J by 4 bases, and 10 bases separated the two germline ends. Looked up from germline, CDR1 is SQVTM and CDR2 is ANQGSEA. The length of the CDR3 is 12 residues. CDR3 sequence: CSVVGGGETQYF. The CDR3, as DNA: TGCAGCGTTGTGGGGGGAGGAGAGACCCAGTACTTC.

CDR3 amino acids: CASSQSRRRAGNTIYF. The DNA for the CDR3 is TGCGCCAGCAGTCAATCGCGGAGGAGGGCTGGAAACACCATATATTTT. J is TRBJ1-3 and V is TRBV23-1; D call uncertain. TRBV23-1 is given ORF status, its function remaining uncertain. Trimming pared 0 bases from V and 2 bases from J, leaving 11 bases between. This CDR3 region has 16 residues.

V gene TRBV4-2 combines with J gene TRBJ2-4; a possible D gene is TRBD1 (6 bases). This CDR3 is 19 amino acids long. Germline lookup yields CDR1 LGHNA and CDR2 YNFKEQ. The germline V and J ends were trimmed by 1 base and 0 bases, with 19 bases remaining between them. CDR3 DNA: TGTGCCAGCAGCCAAGTGGGGGCCGGGCTTGAACTAGCCAAAAACATTCAGTACTTC. Encoded protein: CASSQVGAGLELAKNIQYF.

The chain carries TRBV10-3 and TRBJ1-4; D is uncertain. The germline V and J ends were trimmed by 2 bases and 3 bases, with 7 bases remaining between them. CDR1 ENHRY and CDR2 SYGVKD come from the germline V gene. CDR3 length equals 14 residues. The DNA of the CDR3 is TGTGCCATCAGTGAGACAGTTGCTAATGAAAAACTGTTTTTT. Residues: CAISETVANEKLFF.

The J gene is TRBJ2-5, the V gene TRBV12-3 or TRBV12-4; no clear D gene. The CDR3 extends over 12 amino acids. With 2 bases removed from V and 7 bases from J, the gap between germline ends came to 8 bases. Here the CDR3 reads CASSLLPGTQYF. The CDR3 region has the DNA TGTGCCAGCAGTTTACTACCGGGGACCCAGTACTTC.

The CDR3 DNA reads as TGCGCCAGCAGCCCCGGGACAGGGAGGAGCACAGATACGCAGTATTTT. This sequence encodes CASSPGTGRSTDTQYF. The chain couples TRBV5-1 to TRBJ2-3; the match to TRBD1 covers 9 bases. This CDR3 region has 16 residues. The V and J ends lost 4 bases and 0 bases, in that order; junction bases with no gene match: 6. Looked up from germline, CDR1 is SGHRS and CDR2 is YFSETQ.

The chain carries TRBV5-6 and TRBJ1-2; the D gene is possibly TRBD1 (6 bases). From germline, CDR1 is SGHDT and CDR2 YYEEEE. V dropped 2 bases and J dropped 4 bases, with 9 bases sitting between them. CDR3 size: 13 residues. CDR3 sequence reads: CASSLLDSYGYTF. CDR3 bases: TGTGCCAGCAGCTTACTGGACAGCTATGGCTACACCTTC.

The V call is TRBV7-9, the J call TRBJ1-5; the D is unclear. Germline loops: CDR1 SEHNR, CDR2 FQNEAQ (reference sequence). Trimming left V 0 bases short and J 3 bases short, with 6 bases between. The CDR3 length is 14 residues. CDR3 protein: CASSLASTNQPQHF. CDR3 coding DNA: TGTGCCAGCAGCTTAGCAAGCACCAATCAGCCCCAGCATTTT. Full variable domain (remainder filled in from reference TRBV7-9 and TRBJ1-5): DTGVSQNPRHKITKRGQNVTFRCDPISEHNRLYWYRQTLGQGPEFLTYFQNEAQLEKSRLLSDRFSAERPKGSFSTLEIQRTEQGDSAMYLCASSLASTNQPQHFGDGTRLSIL.

The V gene is TRBV4-2, the J gene TRBJ2-2; tentative D call: TRBD2 (6 bases). The CDR3 extends over 17 amino acids. Germline CDR1 is LGHNA and CDR2 is YNFKEQ. V dropped 0 bases and J dropped 8 bases, with 19 bases sitting between them. CDR3 sequence (DNA): TGTGCCAGCAGCCAAGAGTGGTCTAGCGCGGGCAAAGGGGAGCTGTTTTTT. Translation: CASSQEWSSAGKGELFF.

The V and J genes are TRBV10-3 and TRBJ1-1; 7 bases align to TRBD1. This CDR3 has 13 residues. With V trimmed by 7 bases and J by 5 bases, 7 bases remained unmatched. CDR1 and CDR2 (germline): ENHRY, SYGVKD. The CDR3 sequence: CAINTGVETEAFF. The CDR3 DNA sequence: TGTGCCATCAACACAGGGGTGGAGACTGAAGCTTTCTTT.

The gene calls are TRBV28 and TRBJ1-5; 10 bases are a match to TRBD1. Germline V CDR1 and CDR2: MDHEN, SYDVKM. V gave up 6 bases and J gave up 7 bases; unmatched junction bases: 6. The CDR3 spans 14 residues. CDR3 sequence: CASRLTGGGQPQHF. Here the CDR3 DNA reads TGTGCCAGCAGATTGACAGGGGGCGGGCAGCCCCAGCATTTT. Complete variable domain (other parts from reference TRBV28 and TRBJ1-5): DVKVTQSSRYLVKRTGEKVFLECVQDMDHENMFWYRQDPGLGLRLIYFSYDVKMKEKGDIPEGYSVSREKKERFSLILESASTNQTSMYLCASRLTGGGQPQHFGDGTRLSIL.

The chain employs TRBV12-5 and TRBJ1-4, with D unclear. Germline values: CDR1 LGHNT, CDR2 FRNRAP. Trimming cost V 3 bases and J 5 bases, with 10 bases left between them. CDR3 size: 14 residues. The CDR3 nucleotides are TGTGCTAGTGGTTTCAGCGGAAGAAATGAAAAACTGTTTTTT. Translation: CASGFSGRNEKLFF.

This clone came up many times. The chain links TRBV4-2 to TRBJ2-3, with 9 bases that match TRBD2. There are 15 residues in the CDR3. Per germline, CDR1 LGHNA and CDR2 YNFKEQ. V shed 5 bases, J shed 2 bases, and the junction held 5 bases outside the gene matches. The chain's CDR3 is CASSTKRGDTDTQYF. In DNA, the CDR3 is TGTGCCAGCAGCACAAAGCGGGGGGACACAGATACGCAGTATTTT.

The chain carries TRBV19 and TRBJ2-4; perhaps TRBD1 as D (5 bases). Trimming took off 4 bases at V and 8 bases at J, with 9 bases between the two ends. CDR1 LNHDA and CDR2 SQIVND come from the germline V gene (reference sequence). There are 12 residues in the CDR3. The CDR3 is CASSTGWHIQYF. The CDR3 bases are TGTGCCAGTAGTACAGGGTGGCACATTCAGTACTTC.

This chain connects TRBV6-2 or TRBV6-3 to TRBJ1-1; 7 nucleotides agree with TRBD1. CDR3 length equals 16 residues. Germline V gene data show CDR1 as MNHEY and CDR2 as SVGEGT. Trimming took 2 bases from V and 7 from J; bases not matched to a gene: 13. CDR3 region: CASSYPDRFMAGEAFF. The CDR3 nucleotides read TGTGCCAGCAGTTACCCGGACAGGTTTATGGCGGGTGAAGCTTTCTTT.

V is TRBV9 and J is TRBJ1-2; weak D call: TRBD1 (6 bases). The CDR3 contains 14 residues. Germline CDR1 SGDLS, CDR2 YYNGEE. The V gene lost 0 bases and the J gene lost 8 bases, with 14 bases spanning the gap. The CDR3 DNA follows: TGTGCCAGCAGCGTAGATACAGGGACGAACGGCTACACCTTC. Amino acids: CASSVDTGTNGYTF.

CDR3 nucleotides: TGCGCCAGCAGCTTATCGGGACAACTCATGAACACTGAAGCTTTCTTT. Protein sequence: CASSLSGQLMNTEAFF. This chain links TRBV5-1 with TRBJ1-1, with D possibly being TRBD1 (6 bases). This CDR3 region has 16 residues. Trimming shortened V by 2 bases and J by 0 bases, and 14 bases separated the two germline ends. In germline, CDR1 is SGHRS, CDR2 YFSETQ.

The chain carries TRBV28 and TRBJ2-1; tentative D call: TRBD1 (6 bases). Germline assignment: CDR1 MDHEN and CDR2 SYDVKM. The CDR3 has 13 amino acids. V dropped 4 bases and J dropped 4 bases, with 8 bases sitting between them. In DNA, the CDR3 is TGTGCCAGCAGTTCCCAGGGGTACAATGAGCAGTTCTTC. This codes for CASSSQGYNEQFF.

This clone turned up a few times. This chain links TRBV30 with TRBJ1-2; D gene ambiguous. V lost 0 bases to trimming and J lost 8 bases, with 19 bases between them. Germline V gene sequence: CDR1 GTSNPN, CDR2 SVGIG (reference sequence). CDR3 size: 15 residues. CDR3 in DNA: TGTGCCTGGAGTGTAAGCTCGGGGAGTTCTAACGGCTACACCTTC. The encoded protein is CAWSVSSGSSNGYTF.

This clone was seen a single time. This chain links TRBV4-2 with TRBJ1-4; TRBD1 aligns across 8 bases. The CDR3 spans 16 residues. Germline V gene lookup returns CDR1 LGHNA and CDR2 YNFKEQ. V trimming: 0 bases; J trimming: 3 bases; junction bases outside the gene matches: 3. DNA of the CDR3: TGTGCCAGCAGCCAAGATAAACAGGGGGCTAATGAAAAACTGTTTTTT. Its translation is CASSQDKQGANEKLFF.

J is TRBJ1-2 and V is TRBV28; maybe TRBD1 (5 bases). The V and J ends lost 2 bases and 3 bases respectively, with 10 bases between them. The CDR3 has 14 residues. Germline V gives CDR1 MDHEN, CDR2 SYDVKM. CDR3 amino acids: CASSLGGADYGYTF. As DNA, the CDR3 is TGTGCCAGCAGTTTAGGCGGGGCCGACTATGGCTACACCTTC.